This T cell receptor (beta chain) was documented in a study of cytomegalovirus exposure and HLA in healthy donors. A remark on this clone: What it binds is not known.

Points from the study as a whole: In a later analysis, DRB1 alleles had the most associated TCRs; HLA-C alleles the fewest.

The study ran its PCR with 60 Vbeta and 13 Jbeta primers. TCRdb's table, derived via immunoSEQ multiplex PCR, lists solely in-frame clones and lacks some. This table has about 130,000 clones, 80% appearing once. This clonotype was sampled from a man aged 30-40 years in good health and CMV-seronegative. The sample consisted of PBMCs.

The CDR3 region is CASLKESLIPFYGYTF. The CDR3 region has the DNA TGTGCCAGCCTGAAAGAAAGCCTGATTCCGTTCTATGGCTACACCTTC. This chain uses TRBV7-9 with TRBJ1-2; the D is unclear. The ends were cut back, 8 bases at V and 4 bases at J, with 23 bases in the middle. This CDR3 has 16 residues. From germline, CDR1 is SEHNR and CDR2 FQNEAQ (reference sequence).